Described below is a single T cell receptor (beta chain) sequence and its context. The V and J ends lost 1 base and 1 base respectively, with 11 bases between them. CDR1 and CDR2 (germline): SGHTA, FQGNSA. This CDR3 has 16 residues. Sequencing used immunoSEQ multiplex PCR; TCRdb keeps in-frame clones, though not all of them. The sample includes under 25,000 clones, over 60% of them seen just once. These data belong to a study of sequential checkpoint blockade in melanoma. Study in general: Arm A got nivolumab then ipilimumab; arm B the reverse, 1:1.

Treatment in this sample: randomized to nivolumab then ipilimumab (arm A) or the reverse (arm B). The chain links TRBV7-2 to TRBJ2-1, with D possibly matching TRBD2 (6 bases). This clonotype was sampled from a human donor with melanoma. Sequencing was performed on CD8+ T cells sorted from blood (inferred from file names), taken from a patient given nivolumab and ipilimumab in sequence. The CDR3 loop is CASSLEGTPSYNEQFF. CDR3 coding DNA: TGTGCCAGCAGCTTAGAGGGGACTCCGTCCTACAATGAGCAGTTCTTC.